This T cell receptor beta chain was sequenced for a study of blood T cell repertoires in COVID-19. The germline gives CDR1 LNHNV, CDR2 YYDKDF (reference sequence). V lost 2 bases to trimming and J lost 2 bases, with 19 bases between them. The CDR3 extends over 18 amino acids. The protocol was immunoSEQ multiplex PCR, while the TCRdb copy is restricted to in-frame clones and leaves out a portion. The table has around 68,000 clones, approximately 90% seen once. This clonotype was sampled from a human donor in a cohort sampled during active COVID-19. V and J are TRBV15 and TRBJ1-5, with D maybe TRBD1 (5 bases). The sequenced material came from peripheral blood. This chain's CDR3 is CATSRQGVDRRGNQPQHF. CDR3 DNA: TGTGCCACCAGCAGACAGGGTGTAGACCGTCGTGGCAATCAGCCCCAGCATTTT. Combining the CDR3 with reference TRBV15 and TRBJ1-5 gives the whole variable domain DAMVIQNPRYQVTQFGKPVTLSCSQTLNHNVMYWYQQKSSQAPKLLFHYYDKDFNNEADTPDNFQSRRPNTSFCFLDIRSPGLGDTAMYLCATSRQGVDRRGNQPQHFGDGTRLSIL.